This is a list of T cell receptor beta chains from one sample in a study of blood T cell repertoires in COVID-19. Generated by immunoSEQ multiplex PCR, the TCRdb table keeps only in-frame clones and is missing some. The table shows a few hundred thousand clones, with just under 90% occurring only once. The sample comprised peripheral blood. Receptors were obtained from a woman aged 50 to 65 with COVID-19, enrolled during active disease. CDR3s leave out the opening cysteine and the closing phenylalanine or tryptophan.

v_call	j_call	cdr3_aa
TRBV24-1	TRBJ2-2	ATSEPGTSGSLGELF
TRBV10-1	TRBJ1-2	ASSPDRRYGYT
TRBV19	TRBJ2-3	ASSTGAGLTDTQY
TRBV25-1	TRBJ2-2	ASSEFGRSNTGELF
TRBV7-2	TRBJ2-7	ASSLGTTPYEQY
TRBV5-1	TRBJ2-1	ASSPGTSGSPYNEQF
TRBV5-1	TRBJ1-1	ASSLEQGRTEAF
TRBV30	TRBJ2-4	AWKVGAGVASGNLGNIQY
TRBV19	TRBJ2-7	ASSLTGGSSYEQY
TRBV5-8	TRBJ2-1	ASSLRQGQF
TRBV14	TRBJ2-7	ASRGLAGLGEAEEQY
TRBV7-6	TRBJ1-6	ASSLFIQGTNSPLH
TRBV7-2	TRBJ2-3	ASSLVRTVSTDTQY
TRBV29-1	TRBJ2-2	STSGRESTGELF
TRBV3-1/TRBV3-2	TRBJ1-1	ASSQGGSLGGTEAF
TRBV4-2	TRBJ1-1	ASSQAVNTEAF
TRBV18	TRBJ1-2	ASSPAPGGGYGYT
TRBV19	TRBJ2-2	ASSIAGRATGELF
TRBV14	TRBJ1-1	ASSLRGSKGRAF
TRBV19	TRBJ1-1	ASSTGQFTEAF
TRBV27	TRBJ2-3	ASSLRGRGRQDTQY
TRBV10-2	TRBJ2-7	ASSGGSWTSGSEQY
TRBV25-1	TRBJ1-1	ASSEDRGHHTEAF
TRBV5-8	TRBJ2-7	ASSLMIRGEQY
TRBV27	TRBJ1-1	ASSRDRGSEAF
TRBV12-5	TRBJ2-7	ASGLVNRAAYEQY
TRBV19	TRBJ1-1	ASSIDRGNRNTEAF
TRBV5-1	TRBJ2-3	ASSSWTSGTDTQY
TRBV5-4	TRBJ2-5	ASSRTGGETQY
TRBV20-1	TRBJ1-5	SASVLGQGSNQPQH
TRBV5-4	TRBJ2-7	ASSSRMAGGPRYEQY
TRBV7-9	TRBJ1-4	ASSPPGATNEKLF
TRBV20-1	TRBJ1-2	SALRQFGYT
TRBV10-3	TRBJ2-5	AISESIGVGASGTQETQY
TRBV30	TRBJ1-1	AWTTTAEAF
TRBV11-3	TRBJ2-2	ASSLEGRGSTGELF
TRBV2	TRBJ1-1	ASPLTTENTEAF
TRBV5-4	TRBJ1-2	ASSSPSGARVSGYT
TRBV5-4	TRBJ1-3	ASSFSSGNTIY
TRBV11-3	TRBJ2-1	ASSTYGEQF
TRBV7-9	TRBJ2-1	ASSLLGGAGNEQF
TRBV20-1	TRBJ2-4	SASASGRGGIQY
TRBV6-5	TRBJ2-1	ASSYRSGAYNEQF
TRBV27	TRBJ2-1	ASSFRGLAGGPVNEQF
TRBV19	TRBJ2-1	ASSISAGAKAYEQF
TRBV7-9	TRBJ2-7	ASSEGQGAKYEQY
TRBV3-1/TRBV3-2	TRBJ1-2	ASSQDNRDYGYT
TRBV2	TRBJ1-1	ASSPQGTRNTEAF
TRBV30	TRBJ1-2	AWSVTGNYGYT